This T cell receptor beta chain emerged from a study of shared clonotypes between healthy human individuals. Findings of the study overall: Richness estimates generally favored naive over memory subsets. Roughly 5% of naive CD4 clonotypes were shared across several donors.

A 200 ng quantity of DNA, 25,000 to 30,000 T cell genomes, went into the sorted-subset replicate PCRs. Generated by immunoSEQ multiplex PCR, the TCRdb table keeps only in-frame clones and is missing some. In the table there are 1.5 million to 1.9 million clones, approximately 98% of which are singletons. Remarks on this clone: The antigen is not known.

The study drew its donors from healthy HIV-negative adults without recent acute infections or vaccinations. CDR1 MNHEY and CDR2 SVGAGI come from the germline V gene. This CDR3 is built from 11 residues. V lost 0 bases and J lost 9, with 5 bases in between. The chain joins TRBV6-5 to TRBJ1-1; the D is unclear. Sequencing input: naive CD4+ T cells sorted from blood. Specified subset: CD45RA+ positively selected. This clonotype was sampled from a man aged 25-45 years in good health. CDR3 nucleotide sequence: TGTGCCAGCAGTTACTCTTCAAAAGCTTTCTTT. Translation gives CASSYSSKAFF.